These 26 T cell receptor beta chains came from one sample sequenced in a study of blood T cell repertoires in COVID-19. The assay was immunoSEQ multiplex PCR, and TCRdb's table has in-frame clones only and misses some. The table has around 200,000 clones, around 91% seen once. The sample was PBMCs or T cells enriched from blood (not recorded which). The receptors shown here come from a woman younger than 35 who had recovered from COVID-19.

V is TRBV2 and J is TRBJ2-1; 7 bases align to TRBD2. Germline V lookup: CDR1 SNHLY, CDR2 FYNNEI. The ends lost 6 bases at V and 4 bases at J; junction bases unmatched: 0. The CDR3 spans 12 residues. CDR3 sequence: CASSGRYNEQFF. CDR3 sequence (DNA): TGTGCCAGCAGCGGGAGGTACAATGAGCAGTTCTTC.

The table lists this clone with a count of one. V is TRBV5-8 and J is TRBJ2-7; D gene unclear. CDR1 and CDR2 from the germline V gene are SGHTS and YDEGEE. CDR3 length: 11 amino acids. Trimming took off 0 bases at V and 6 bases at J, with 4 bases between the two ends. The CDR3 DNA reads TGTGCCAGCAGCTTGGCCGTCGAGCAGTACTTC. It translates to CASSLAVEQYF.

The J gene is TRBJ2-1, the V gene TRBV6-1; a weak D match, TRBD2 (5 bases). The CDR3 has 14 residues. CDR1 MNHNS and CDR2 SASEGT come from the germline V gene. Between the trimmed V and J ends, which lost 11 bases and 12 bases, there was a span of 26 bases. CDR3 bases: TGTGCCGCCCGGGGAAGGCACGGATATAGAGTGCAGTTCTTC. Its translation is CAARGRHGYRVQFF.

This clone has a handful of counts. The V call is TRBV27, the J call TRBJ1-2; no reliable D call. Germline-derived CDR1 and CDR2 are MNHEY and SMNVEV (reference sequence). This CDR3 has 14 amino acids. V was clipped by 4 bases and J by 2 bases, with 11 bases between them. The CDR3 loop is CASSSAGGNYGYTF. CDR3 DNA: TGTGCCAGCAGTTCCGCCGGCGGGAACTATGGCTACACCTTC.

The chain recombines TRBV25-1 with TRBJ2-1; D perhaps matches TRBD2 (5 bases). Trimming cost V 4 bases and J 5 bases, with 12 bases left between them. CDR1 and CDR2 (germline): MGHDK, SYGVNS. This CDR3 is built from 14 residues. DNA of the CDR3: TGTGCCAGCAGTGGAGGGTTACAAAACAATGAGCAGTTCTTC. As protein: CASSGGLQNNEQFF.

The V call is TRBV6-5, the J call TRBJ2-3; TRBD2 agrees at 12 bases. CDR3 length: 16 residues. The junction had 7 bases not matched to a gene; V was cut back by 4 bases and J by 5 bases. Germline values: CDR1 MNHEY, CDR2 SVGAGI. CDR3 in DNA: TGTGCCAGCAGTTCTCTAGCGGGAGGGCCCCTAGATACGCAGTATTTT. This sequence encodes CASSSLAGGPLDTQYF.

The V and J genes are TRBV3-1 (or the pseudogene TRBV3-2) and TRBJ2-7; unclear D gene. The V end lost 0 bases, the J end lost 6 bases, and 9 bases lay between the germline ends. From germline, CDR1 is LGHDT and CDR2 YNNKEL (reference sequence). This CDR3 contains 13 residues. CDR3 region: CASSQDGRVEQYF. CDR3 nucleotide sequence: TGTGCCAGCAGCCAAGATGGCCGGGTCGAGCAGTACTTC.

The V call is TRBV7-6, the J call TRBJ1-5, with TRBD1 matching 8 bases. Germline V lookup: CDR1 SGHVS, CDR2 FNYEAQ. This CDR3 has 16 amino acids. Trimming took 5 bases from V and 2 from J; bases not matched to a gene: 8. CDR3 bases: TGTGCCAGCAGCAGAGGACAGGGAAAGGGCAATCAGCCCCAGCATTTT. Residues: CASSRGQGKGNQPQHF. Based on the CDR3 plus reference TRBV7-6 and TRBJ1-5, the full variable domain is GAGVSQSPRYKVTKRGQDVALRCDPISGHVSLYWYRQALGQGPEFLTYFNYEAQQDKSGLPNDRFSAERPEGSISTLTIQRTEQRDSAMYRCASSRGQGKGNQPQHFGDGTRLSIL.

The chain has TRBV7-2 and TRBJ2-7; 10 bases fit TRBD2. The CDR3 totals 18 residues. CDR1 SGHTA and CDR2 FQGNSA come from the germline V gene. V lost 4 bases, J lost 3 bases, and 15 bases stayed unmatched. CDR3 DNA sequence: TGTGCCAGCAGCTCAGGGGCTAGCGGGAGCACTACTCTCTACGAGCAGTACTTC. Amino acid sequence: CASSSGASGSTTLYEQYF.

The chain uses TRBV28 and TRBJ1-2; D is uncertain. Trimming cost V 11 bases and J 1 base, with 8 bases left between them. CDR3 length equals 11 residues. Germline CDR1 and CDR2: MDHEN and SYDVKM. This CDR3 is CAAEINYGYTF. CDR3 sequence (DNA): TGTGCCGCGGAGATTAACTATGGCTACACCTTC.

This clone was counted a single time. J is TRBJ2-1 and V is TRBV27; 7 nucleotides match TRBD2. The V and J ends lost 6 bases and 4 bases, in that order; junction bases with no gene match: 12. The CDR3 sequence is 16 residues long. Germline V gene lookup returns CDR1 MNHEY and CDR2 SMNVEV (reference sequence). The CDR3 DNA reads TGTGCCAGCAGGGTGTCGGGGGGAAGCTCTTACAATGAGCAGTTCTTC. Its protein is CASRVSGGSSYNEQFF.

V gene TRBV18 combines with J gene TRBJ1-2; 10 bases are a match to TRBD1. The CDR3 totals 14 residues. Germline lookup yields CDR1 KGHSH and CDR2 LQKENI. The J segment lost 8 bases and the V segment lost 3 bases, leaving 6 bases of the junction unmatched. DNA for the CDR3: TGTGCCAGCTCACCCGGGACAGGGGAAAGCGGCTACACCTTC. It yields the protein CASSPGTGESGYTF.

The genes are TRBV27 and TRBJ2-2; tentatively, D is TRBD2 (7 bases). Deletions cut 7 bases from V and 4 bases from J, with 19 bases between. There are 16 residues in the CDR3. Germline V gives CDR1 MNHEY, CDR2 SMNVEV (reference sequence). The CDR3 nucleotides are TGTGCCAGCACCACCACGGGGGGCGCGGGCACCGGGGAGCTGTTTTTT. Its translation: CASTTTGGAGTGELFF.

The chain couples TRBV12-3 or TRBV12-4 to TRBJ2-3; D uncertain. The CDR3 totals 11 residues. V lost 5 bases and J lost 6, with 6 bases in between. The CDR3 DNA reads as TGTGCCAGCAGTCTCGTGGATACGCAGTATTTT. As protein: CASSLVDTQYF.

V gene TRBV10-3 combines with J gene TRBJ1-2; no firm D call. Germline CDR1 is ENHRY and CDR2 is SYGVKD. The CDR3 sequence is 12 residues long. V dropped 6 bases and J dropped 8 bases, with 13 bases sitting between them. This CDR3 is CAISSREGGYTF. CDR3 coding DNA: TGTGCCATCAGCTCGAGGGAGGGCGGCTACACCTTC.

This chain connects TRBV19 to TRBJ2-1, with 7 bases that match TRBD1. Germline CDR1 is LNHDA and CDR2 is SQIVND (reference sequence). Losses at the gene ends were 5 bases for V and 4 bases for J; bases not matched to a gene: 8. This CDR3 has 15 residues. This CDR3 reads CASSSKGQDYNEQFF. The CDR3 region has the DNA TGTGCCAGTAGTTCCAAAGGACAGGATTACAATGAGCAGTTCTTC.

The genes are TRBV4-1 and TRBJ1-4; 10 bases line up with TRBD1. V lost 0 bases and J lost 7; bases outside the gene matches: 8. CDR1 MGHRA and CDR2 YSYEKL come from the germline V gene. The CDR3 consists of 17 residues. CDR3 protein: CASSQEGTGALPEKLFF. CDR3 nucleotides: TGCGCCAGCAGCCAAGAAGGGACAGGGGCCCTTCCTGAAAAACTGTTTTTT.

This chain connects TRBV5-1 to TRBJ2-1; weak D call: TRBD1 (7 bases). The germline V and J ends were trimmed by 0 bases and 2 bases, with 24 bases remaining between them. The germline CDR1 and CDR2 sequences are SGHRS and YFSETQ. CDR3 length equals 20 residues. In nucleotides, the CDR3 is TGCGCCAGCAGCTTGGTAACGAGGGCACAGGGGAGGTTGACCTACAATGAGCAGTTCTTC. Protein: CASSLVTRAQGRLTYNEQFF.

J is TRBJ2-1 and V is TRBV5-1; D unresolved. Per germline, CDR1 SGHRS and CDR2 YFSETQ. The CDR3 has 13 residues. The germline V and J ends were trimmed by 2 bases and 5 bases, with 8 bases remaining between them. The CDR3: CASSFSPDNEQFF. Written as DNA, the CDR3 is TGCGCCAGCAGCTTCTCGCCAGACAATGAGCAGTTCTTC.

The chain has TRBV6-1 and TRBJ2-1; 10 positions match TRBD2. V shed 3 bases, J shed 4 bases, and the junction held 3 bases outside the gene matches. The CDR3 consists of 15 residues. Germline values: CDR1 MNHNS, CDR2 SASEGT. The CDR3 DNA sequence: TGTGCCAGCAGTGATGGGACTAGCGCGTACAATGAGCAGTTCTTC. Protein: CASSDGTSAYNEQFF.

The chain carries TRBV28 and TRBJ1-6; 7 bases line up with TRBD1. Trimming at V came to 6 bases and at J to 9 bases, leaving 11 bases not matched to a gene. Germline assignment: CDR1 MDHEN and CDR2 SYDVKM. The CDR3 has 15 residues. The CDR3 loop reads CASRFFGQAVSPLHF. The CDR3 DNA follows: TGTGCCAGCAGGTTCTTCGGACAGGCGGTTTCACCCCTCCACTTT.

The rearrangement links TRBV6-1 to TRBJ1-2, with a weak D call TRBD1 (5 bases). Germline values: CDR1 MNHNS, CDR2 SASEGT. The V and J ends lost 0 bases and 3 bases respectively, with 8 bases between them. CDR3 size: 14 residues. This chain's CDR3 is CASSEAGLYYGYTF. For the CDR3, the DNA is TGTGCCAGCAGTGAAGCGGGACTTTACTATGGCTACACCTTC.

The chain couples TRBV28 to TRBJ1-5; unclear D gene. The V end was cut by 3 bases, the J end by 8 bases, with 17 bases between. The CDR3 is 15 residues long. Germline lookup yields CDR1 MDHEN and CDR2 SYDVKM. This CDR3 is CASSLDSGSGKPQHF. For the CDR3, the DNA is TGTGCCAGCAGTTTGGATTCGGGTTCGGGGAAGCCCCAGCATTTT.

The chain joins TRBV9 to TRBJ2-5, with 8 bases fitting TRBD2. The CDR3 totals 14 residues. After removal of 0 bases from V and 5 bases from J, the junction contained 3 bases not matched to a gene. Germline assignment: CDR1 SGDLS and CDR2 YYNGEE. CDR3 sequence: CASSVVSGSETQYF. The CDR3 nucleotides are TGTGCCAGCAGCGTAGTAAGCGGGAGCGAGACCCAGTACTTC.

The V and J genes are TRBV2 and TRBJ2-1, with no clear D. V was cut by 4 bases and J by 8 bases, with 6 bases left in between. CDR1 and CDR2 (germline): SNHLY, FYNNEI. The CDR3 totals 11 residues. The CDR3 bases are TGTGCCAGCAGTGGTGAGGATGAGCAGTTCTTC. Translation: CASSGEDEQFF.

A word on this clone: Germline is not matched at one junction end, which may reflect a read error. The chain combines TRBV7-7 with TRBJ1-1; a possible D gene is TRBD1 (5 bases). CDR1 is SSHAT and CDR2 is FNYEAQ in the germline V gene (reference sequence). There are 15 residues in the CDR3. The CDR3 coding sequence is TGTGCTAGCAGCCCCCTGGTTGGGGCGAACACTGAAGCTTTCTTT. This sequence encodes CASSPLVGANTEAFF.